This T cell receptor (beta chain) is drawn from a study of blood T cell repertoires in COVID-19. V dropped 0 bases and J dropped 12 bases, with 9 bases sitting between them. The CDR3 is 12 residues long. CDR1 SGHTS and CDR2 YDEGEE come from the germline V gene. Profiling relied on immunoSEQ multiplex PCR, and the TCRdb table lists in-frame clones only, not all of them. The sample includes almost 400,000 clones, around 92% seen only once; the top ten take about 1.7%. The source is a woman in her twenties or thirties who had recovered from COVID-19. The sequenced sample was PBMCs or T cells enriched from blood (not recorded which). V usage is TRBV5-8 and J usage is TRBJ1-4; D not resolved. The CDR3 reads CASSLGVEELFF. CDR3 sequence (DNA): TGTGCCAGCAGCTTGGGGGTTGAGGAACTGTTTTTT.